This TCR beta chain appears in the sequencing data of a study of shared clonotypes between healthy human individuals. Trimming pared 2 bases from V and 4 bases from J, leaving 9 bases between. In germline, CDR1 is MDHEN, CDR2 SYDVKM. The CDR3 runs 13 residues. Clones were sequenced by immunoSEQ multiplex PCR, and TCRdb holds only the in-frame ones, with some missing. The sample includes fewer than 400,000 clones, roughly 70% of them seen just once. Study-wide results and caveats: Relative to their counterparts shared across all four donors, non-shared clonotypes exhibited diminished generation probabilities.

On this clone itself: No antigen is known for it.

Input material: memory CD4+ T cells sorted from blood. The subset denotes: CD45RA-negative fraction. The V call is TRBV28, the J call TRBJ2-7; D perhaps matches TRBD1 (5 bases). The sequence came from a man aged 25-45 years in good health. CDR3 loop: CASSLGQLYEQYF. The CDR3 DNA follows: TGTGCCAGCAGTTTAGGACAACTTTACGAGCAGTACTTC.